The next 6 T cell receptor beta chains were all read from a single sample in a study of blood T cell repertoires in COVID-19. Here immunoSEQ multiplex PCR was the method, and the copy in TCRdb shows in-frame clones only, minus some. This sample carries about 300,000 clones, 85% to 90% of them seen once, and the ten largest clones take approximately 1.8%. Sequencing was performed on peripheral blood. Receptors originate from a woman aged 30 to 39 with COVID-19, enrolled during active disease.

The CDR3 region has the DNA TGTGCCAGCAGTTACCTGCCAAAACGGACAGGCGACTTCGCGAGTGGCTACACCTTC. The encoded protein is CASSYLPKRTGDFASGYTF. This chain uses TRBV6-2 or TRBV6-3 with TRBJ1-2, with TRBD1 matching over 7 bases. After removal of 2 bases from V and 7 bases from J, the junction contained 22 bases not matched to a gene. CDR3 length: 19 amino acids. Germline V gene sequence: CDR1 MNHEY, CDR2 SVGEGT.

The chain is built from TRBV2 and TRBJ1-5, with D hard to call. Trimming took off 8 bases at V and 5 bases at J, with 13 bases between the two ends. The CDR3 length is 13 residues. Germline CDR1 SNHLY, CDR2 FYNNEI. For the CDR3, the DNA is TGTGCCAGCCGGCGGGTTGGGTATCAGCCCCAGCATTTT. The encoded protein is CASRRVGYQPQHF.

This chain links TRBV7-2 with TRBJ1-2, with a tentative D call TRBD1 (6 bases). CDR3 length: 14 residues. Germline CDR1 SGHTA, CDR2 FQGNSA. Deletions cut 0 bases from V and 4 bases from J, with 9 bases between. CDR3: CASSLAGHGYGYTF. Here the CDR3 DNA reads TGTGCCAGCAGCTTAGCGGGACACGGCTATGGCTACACCTTC.

In this sample, this clone turned up once. The chain uses TRBV6-1 and TRBJ1-3, with a weak D call TRBD1 (6 bases). Germline V gives CDR1 MNHNS, CDR2 SASEGT. The CDR3 length is 18 residues. Trimming stripped 2 bases from V and 0 bases from J, with 17 bases between. In DNA form, the CDR3 reads TGTGCCAGCAGTGAAAGTCAGGGGTGGTTTAGCTCTGGAAACACCATATATTTT. This gives the protein CASSESQGWFSSGNTIYF.

The chain combines TRBV7-2 with TRBJ1-4, with 8 positions matching TRBD1. The V and J ends lost 0 bases and 7 bases, in that order; junction bases with no gene match: 13. The CDR3 is made up of 18 amino acids. Germline-derived CDR1 and CDR2 are SGHTA and FQGNSA. The CDR3 spells CASSLASTGAIELEKLFF. CDR3 nucleotides: TGTGCCAGCAGCTTAGCCTCGACAGGGGCTATAGAGCTTGAAAAACTGTTTTTT.

The rearrangement uses TRBV9 and TRBJ1-2; TRBD1 matches at 11 bases. V was clipped by 0 bases and J by 6 bases; unmatched bases: 10. The CDR3 runs 17 residues. CDR1 SGDLS and CDR2 YYNGEE come from the germline V gene. The CDR3 loop reads CASSVGGGTGGQNGYTF. In DNA, the CDR3 is TGTGCCAGCAGCGTAGGAGGGGGGACAGGGGGTCAGAATGGCTACACCTTC.